This TCR beta chain is drawn from a study of blood T cells in healthy people across ages. Across the whole study: Researchers report that template switching captured about one barcoded beta molecule per two T cells.

The CDR3 covers 17 residues. CDR1 and CDR2 (germline): DFQATT, SNEGSKA (reference sequence). Alongside a J-beta primer mix, a sample-barcoded 5' primer served in a second PCR lasting 7 to 11 cycles. Using its own MiXCR run on the 5' RACE reads, TCRdb lists one record per CDR3 protein. The table shows hundreds of thousands of distinct CDR3 sequences, with more than 50% occurring only once. The gene calls are TRBV20-1 and TRBJ2-7; TRBD2 aligns across 11 bases. The DNA end favors TRBJ2-5, so the J call may be wrong. This clonotype originated in a man in his forties in good health. Sample: blood. CDR3 nucleotide sequence: TGCAGTGCTAGAGATCCCGGGACTAGCGGAACTCAAGAGACCCAGTACTTC. This codes for CSARDPGTSGTQETQYF.